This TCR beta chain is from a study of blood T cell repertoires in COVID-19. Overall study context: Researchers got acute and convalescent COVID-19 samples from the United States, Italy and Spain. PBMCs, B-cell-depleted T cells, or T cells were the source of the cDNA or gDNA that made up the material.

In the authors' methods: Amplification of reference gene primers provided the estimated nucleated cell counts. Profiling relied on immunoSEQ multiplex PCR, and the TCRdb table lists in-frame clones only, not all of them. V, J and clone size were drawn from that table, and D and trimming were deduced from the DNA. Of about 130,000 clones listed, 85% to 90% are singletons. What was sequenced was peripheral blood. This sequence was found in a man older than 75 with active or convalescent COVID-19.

The CDR3 reads CASSYPGQGDYEQYF. The CDR3 DNA reads as TGTGCCAGCAGTTACCCGGGACAGGGCGACTACGAGCAGTACTTC. V usage is TRBV6-2 or TRBV6-3 and J usage is TRBJ2-7; TRBD1 aligns across 9 bases. The CDR3 runs 15 residues. Germline loops: CDR1 MNHEY, CDR2 SVGEGT. V was clipped by 2 bases and J by 3 bases; unmatched bases: 5.